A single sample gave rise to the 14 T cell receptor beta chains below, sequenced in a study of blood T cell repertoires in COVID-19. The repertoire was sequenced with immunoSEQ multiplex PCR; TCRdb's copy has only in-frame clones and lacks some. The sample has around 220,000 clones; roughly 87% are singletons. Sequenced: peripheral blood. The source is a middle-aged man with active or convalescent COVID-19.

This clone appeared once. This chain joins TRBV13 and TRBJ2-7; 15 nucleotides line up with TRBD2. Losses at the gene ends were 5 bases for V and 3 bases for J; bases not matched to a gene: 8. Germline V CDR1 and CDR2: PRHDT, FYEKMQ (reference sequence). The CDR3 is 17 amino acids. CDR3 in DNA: TGTGCCAGCAGCGCCCCCGGGACTAGCGGGGGGATCTACGAGCAGTACTTC. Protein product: CASSAPGTSGGIYEQYF.

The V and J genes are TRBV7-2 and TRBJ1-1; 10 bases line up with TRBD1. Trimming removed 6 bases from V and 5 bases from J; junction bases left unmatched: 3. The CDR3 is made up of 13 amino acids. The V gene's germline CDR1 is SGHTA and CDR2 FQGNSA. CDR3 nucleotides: TGTGCCAGCAGAGGGACAGGGGTAACTGAAGCTTTCTTT. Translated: CASRGTGVTEAFF.

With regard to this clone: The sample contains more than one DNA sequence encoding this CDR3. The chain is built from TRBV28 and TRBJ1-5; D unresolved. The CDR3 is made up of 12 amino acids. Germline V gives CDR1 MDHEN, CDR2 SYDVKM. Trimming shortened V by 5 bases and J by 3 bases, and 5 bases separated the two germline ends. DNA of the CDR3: TGTGCCAGCAGTCCCCTCAATCAGCCCCAGCATTTT. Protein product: CASSPLNQPQHF.

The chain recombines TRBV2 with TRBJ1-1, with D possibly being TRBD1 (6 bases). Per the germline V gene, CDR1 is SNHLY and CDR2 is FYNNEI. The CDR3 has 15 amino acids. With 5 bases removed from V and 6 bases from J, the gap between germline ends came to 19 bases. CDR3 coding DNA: TGTGCCAGCAGTATCCGGACAGTTTACTTTGCTGAAGCTTTCTTT. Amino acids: CASSIRTVYFAEAFF.

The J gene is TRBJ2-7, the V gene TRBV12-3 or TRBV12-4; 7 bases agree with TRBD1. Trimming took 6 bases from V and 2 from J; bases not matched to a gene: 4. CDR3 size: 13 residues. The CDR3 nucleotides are TGTGCCAGCAGATCGGGACAGACCTACGAGCAGTACTTC. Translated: CASRSGQTYEQYF.

The CDR3 DNA reads TGTGCCAGCAGCTTGACCCCGAGCTCCTACAATGAGCAGTTCTTC. Translation: CASSLTPSSYNEQFF. The V and J genes are TRBV5-5 and TRBJ2-1; D unresolved. The ends were cut back, 1 base at V and 0 bases at J, with 8 bases in the middle. This CDR3 spans 15 amino acids. Germline V lookup: CDR1 SGHKS, CDR2 YYEKEE (reference sequence).

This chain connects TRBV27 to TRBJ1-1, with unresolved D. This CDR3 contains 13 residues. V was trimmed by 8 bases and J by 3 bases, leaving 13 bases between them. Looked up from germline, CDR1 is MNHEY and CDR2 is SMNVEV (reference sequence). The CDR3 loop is CASWTVGYTEAFF. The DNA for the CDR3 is TGTGCCAGCTGGACTGTAGGGTACACTGAAGCTTTCTTT.

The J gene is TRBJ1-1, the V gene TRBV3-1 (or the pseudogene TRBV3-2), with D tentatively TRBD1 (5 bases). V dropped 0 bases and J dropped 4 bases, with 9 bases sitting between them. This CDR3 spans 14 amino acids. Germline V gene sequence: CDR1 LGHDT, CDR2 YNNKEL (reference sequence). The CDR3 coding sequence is TGTGCCAGCAGCCAAGATACGGGGGGCACTGAAGCTTTCTTT. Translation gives CASSQDTGGTEAFF.

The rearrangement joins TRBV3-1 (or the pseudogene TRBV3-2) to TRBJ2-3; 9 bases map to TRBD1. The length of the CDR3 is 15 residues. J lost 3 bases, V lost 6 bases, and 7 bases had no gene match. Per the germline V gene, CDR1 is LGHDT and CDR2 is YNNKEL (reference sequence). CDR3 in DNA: TGTGCCAGCAGTTGGTACAGGGGGCGGACAGATACGCAGTATTTT. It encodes CASSWYRGRTDTQYF.

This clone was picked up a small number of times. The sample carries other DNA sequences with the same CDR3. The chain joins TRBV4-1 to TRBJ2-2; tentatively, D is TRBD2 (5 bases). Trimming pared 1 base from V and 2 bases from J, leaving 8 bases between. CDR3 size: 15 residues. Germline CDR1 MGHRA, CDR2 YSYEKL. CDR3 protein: CASSQASGNTGELFF. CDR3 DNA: TGCGCCAGCAGCCAAGCGAGCGGTAACACCGGGGAGCTGTTTTTT.

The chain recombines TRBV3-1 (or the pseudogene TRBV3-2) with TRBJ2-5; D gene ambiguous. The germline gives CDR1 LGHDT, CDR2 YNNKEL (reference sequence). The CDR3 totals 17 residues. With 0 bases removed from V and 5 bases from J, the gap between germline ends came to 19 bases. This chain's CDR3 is CASSQEGWVRPDETQYF. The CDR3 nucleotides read TGTGCCAGCAGCCAAGAGGGCTGGGTAAGACCCGACGAGACCCAGTACTTC.

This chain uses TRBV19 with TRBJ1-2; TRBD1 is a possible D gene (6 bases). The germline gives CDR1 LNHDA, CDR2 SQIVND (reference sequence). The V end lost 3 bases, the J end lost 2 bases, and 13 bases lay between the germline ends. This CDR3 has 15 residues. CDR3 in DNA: TGTGCCAGTAGTATCGGTACAGGGTGGAACTATGGCTACACCTTC. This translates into CASSIGTGWNYGYTF. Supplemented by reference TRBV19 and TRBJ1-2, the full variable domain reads DGGITQSPKYLFRKEGQNVTLSCEQNLNHDAMYWYRQDPGQGLRLIYYSQIVNDFQKGDIAEGYSVSREKKESFPLTVTSAQKNPTAFYLCASSIGTGWNYGYTFGSGTRLTVV.

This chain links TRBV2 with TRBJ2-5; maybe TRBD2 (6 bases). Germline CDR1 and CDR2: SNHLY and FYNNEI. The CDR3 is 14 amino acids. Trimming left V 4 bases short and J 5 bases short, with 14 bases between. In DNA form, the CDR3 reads TGTGCCAGCAGTGGAGACGGGAGAGAGGAGACCCAGTACTTC. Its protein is CASSGDGREETQYF.

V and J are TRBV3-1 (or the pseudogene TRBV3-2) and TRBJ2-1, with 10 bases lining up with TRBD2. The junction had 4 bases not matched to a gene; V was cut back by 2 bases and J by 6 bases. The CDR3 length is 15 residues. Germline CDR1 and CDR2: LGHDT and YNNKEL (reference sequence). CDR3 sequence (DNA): TGTGCCAGCAGCCAATCTAGCGGGAGACGCAATGAGCAGTTCTTC. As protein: CASSQSSGRRNEQFF.